Shown below are 5 T cell receptor beta chains from a single sample sequenced in a study of T cell responses to AZD1222 COVID-19 vaccine. Sequenced by immunoSEQ multiplex PCR; TCRdb stores in-frame clones only, minus some. The sample consists of fewer than 110,000 clones, approximately 89% of them appearing once. The source was peripheral blood, collected on day 0 of AZD1222 vaccination. The source is an adult in good health.

This clone appeared a few times. The chain is built from TRBV27 and TRBJ1-6, with D possibly TRBD1 on 5 matching bases. V was cut by 0 bases and J by 8 bases, with 17 bases left in between. The CDR3 runs to 17 residues. CDR1 is MNHEY, CDR2 SMNVEV, per germline (reference sequence). The DNA for the CDR3 is TGTGCCAGCAGTTTATCCCGGGGCATGGGGGAAGATTCACCCCTCCACTTT. This translates into CASSLSRGMGEDSPLHF.

This sequence joins TRBV11-2 and TRBJ1-6; no clear D. The CDR3 is 15 amino acids. The V end was cut by 5 bases, the J end by 0 bases, with 8 bases between. From germline, CDR1 is SGHAT and CDR2 FQNNGV. CDR3 residues: CASSPASSYNSPLHF. CDR3 nucleotides: TGTGCCAGCAGCCCGGCGAGCTCCTATAATTCACCCCTCCACTTT.

V is TRBV4-3 and J is TRBJ2-7; 8 nucleotides match TRBD1. Germline V CDR1 and CDR2: LGHNA, YSLEER. Trimming at V came to 2 bases and at J to 0 bases, leaving 18 bases not matched to a gene. The CDR3 is made up of 20 amino acids. DNA for the CDR3: TGCGCCAGCAGCCAACCCCCCCGGGACAGGCTCAAGCCTTTCTCCTACGAGCAGTACTTC. Encoded protein: CASSQPPRDRLKPFSYEQYF.

The chain carries TRBV6-5 and TRBJ1-2, with 8 bases matching TRBD1. Trimming took 0 bases from V and 6 from J; bases not matched to a gene: 3. Germline V lookup: CDR1 MNHEY, CDR2 SVGAGI. This CDR3 comprises 14 residues. The CDR3: CASSYSTGVNGYTF. The DNA of the CDR3 is TGTGCCAGCAGTTACTCGACAGGGGTAAATGGCTACACCTTC.

The chain uses TRBV15 and TRBJ1-2; D call uncertain. The CDR3 runs to 14 residues. V was trimmed by 0 bases and J by 0 bases, leaving 5 bases between them. Germline values: CDR1 LNHNV, CDR2 YYDKDF (reference sequence). CDR3 coding DNA: TGTGCCACCAGCAGAGAACAAGCTAACTATGGCTACACCTTC. Translating gives CATSREQANYGYTF.